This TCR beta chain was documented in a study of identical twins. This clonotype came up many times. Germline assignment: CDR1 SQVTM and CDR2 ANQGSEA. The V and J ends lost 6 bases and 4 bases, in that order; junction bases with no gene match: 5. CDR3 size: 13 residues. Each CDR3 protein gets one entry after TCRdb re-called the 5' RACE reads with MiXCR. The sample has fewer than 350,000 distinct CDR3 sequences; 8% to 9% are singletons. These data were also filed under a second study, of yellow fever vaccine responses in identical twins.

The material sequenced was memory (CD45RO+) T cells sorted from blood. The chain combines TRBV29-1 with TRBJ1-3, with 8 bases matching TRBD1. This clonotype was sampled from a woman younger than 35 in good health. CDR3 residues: CSVTDRAGNTIYF. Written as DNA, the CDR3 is TGCAGCGTGACGGACAGGGCCGGAAACACCATATATTTT. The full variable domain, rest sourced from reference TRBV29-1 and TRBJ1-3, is SAVISQKPSRDICQRGTSLTIQCQVDSQVTMMFWYRQQPGQSLTLIATANQGSEATYESGFVIDKFPISRPNLTFSTLTVSNMSPEDSSIYLCSVTDRAGNTIYFGEGSWLTVV.